The 18 T cell receptor beta chains presented below share a single source sample, sequenced in a study of shared clonotypes between healthy human individuals. Measured with immunoSEQ multiplex PCR; TCRdb has only the in-frame clones, and not every one. The sample lists under 600,000 clones, roughly 98% occurring once. Naive-designated CD8 cells lacked CD45RO, were positively enriched for CCR7, and omitted terminally differentiated effector memory CD45RA+ cells. Sequencing was performed on naive CD8+ T cells sorted from blood. All receptors come from a man aged 30 to 39 in good health.

The rearrangement uses TRBV19 and TRBJ2-7, with unresolved D. Germline lookup yields CDR1 LNHDA and CDR2 SQIVND (reference sequence). The CDR3 length is 15 residues. Trimming removed 1 base from V and 1 base from J, with 11 bases in between. CDR3 sequence (DNA): TGTGCCAGTAGTATAGGGGGTGCCCCATCCTACGAGCAGTACTTC. It encodes CASSIGGAPSYEQYF.

This clone was found once. The rearrangement joins TRBV6-5 to TRBJ2-7; D possibly corresponds to TRBD1 (6 bases). CDR1 MNHEY and CDR2 SVGAGI come from the germline V gene. The CDR3 contains 14 residues. Deletions cut 4 bases from V and 2 bases from J, with 12 bases between. In DNA form, the CDR3 reads TGTGCCAGCAGTTGGACAGCGGTTGCCTACGAGCAGTACTTC. It specifies CASSWTAVAYEQYF.

This clone has only one observation. The CDR3 region is CASSVRDYYAYEQYF. In DNA, the CDR3 is TGTGCCAGCAGCGTAAGGGACTACTACGCCTACGAGCAGTACTTC. The chain joins TRBV5-4 to TRBJ2-7; 7 nucleotides match TRBD2. V shed 4 bases and J 2 bases; nucleotides not matched to a gene: 9. The CDR3 extends over 15 amino acids. From germline, CDR1 is SGHNT and CDR2 YYREEE (reference sequence).

J is TRBJ2-5 and V is TRBV27, with no clear D. Trimming removed 5 bases at V and 5 bases at J, with 18 bases between. CDR1 MNHEY and CDR2 SMNVEV come from the germline V gene (reference sequence). There are 15 residues in the CDR3. The CDR3 here is CASSGHSATAETQYF. CDR3 coding DNA: TGTGCCAGCAGTGGCCATTCAGCGACGGCGGAGACCCAGTACTTC.

As concerns this clone: Other DNA sequences in this specimen translate into the identical CDR3. The chain uses TRBV9 and TRBJ1-1; possibly TRBD1 for D (6 bases). Looked up from germline, CDR1 is SGDLS and CDR2 is YYNGEE. This CDR3 is built from 14 residues. The germline V and J ends were trimmed by 2 bases and 4 bases, with 12 bases remaining between them. Here the CDR3 DNA reads TGTGCCAGCAGCGTGGCGGGGGGCGGCACTGAAGCTTTCTTT. Residues: CASSVAGGGTEAFF.

This clone was recorded only once. The genes are TRBV6-5 and TRBJ2-7; 8 bases fit TRBD2. The germline V gene has CDR1 MNHEY and CDR2 SVGAGI. The CDR3 covers 16 residues. The ends lost 2 bases at V and 0 bases at J; junction bases unmatched: 6. Here the CDR3 reads CASSYEPSGLSYEQYF. The CDR3, as DNA: TGTGCCAGCAGTTACGAGCCTAGCGGGCTCTCCTACGAGCAGTACTTC.

The V call is TRBV13, the J call TRBJ2-1, with no clear D. CDR1 and CDR2 from the germline V gene are PRHDT and FYEKMQ (reference sequence). Trimming removed 5 bases at V and 0 bases at J, with 5 bases between. CDR3 length: 13 residues. CDR3 sequence: CASSRRSYNEQFF. The CDR3 nucleotides read TGTGCCAGCAGCCGCCGCTCCTACAATGAGCAGTTCTTC. Supplemented by reference TRBV13 and TRBJ2-1, the full variable domain reads AAGVIQSPRHLIKEKRETATLKCYPIPRHDTVYWYQQGPGQDPQFLISFYEKMQSDKGSIPDRFSAQQFSDYHSELNMSSLELGDSALYFCASSRRSYNEQFFGPGTRLTVL.

This clone appeared once. V gene TRBV7-9 combines with J gene TRBJ2-6; tentative D call: TRBD2 (6 bases). V was pared by 2 bases and J by 0 bases, with 8 bases between. Germline CDR1 is SEHNR and CDR2 is FQNEAQ (reference sequence). The CDR3 is 16 residues long. The CDR3 DNA follows: TGTGCCAGCAGCTTATGGGGACTCTCTGGGGCCAACGTCCTGACTTTC. It yields the protein CASSLWGLSGANVLTF. The full variable domain, its missing parts supplied by reference TRBV7-9 and TRBJ2-6, is DTGVSQNPRHKITKRGQNVTFRCDPISEHNRLYWYRQTLGQGPEFLTYFQNEAQLEKSRLLSDRFSAERPKGSFSTLEIQRTEQGDSAMYLCASSLWGLSGANVLTFGAGSRLTVL.

The chain is built from TRBV6-1 and TRBJ1-1, with D perhaps TRBD1 (6 bases). The V end was cut by 6 bases, the J end by 5 bases, with 16 bases between. The CDR3 loop spans 14 amino acids. The V gene's germline CDR1 is MNHNS and CDR2 SASEGT. The CDR3 region has the DNA TGTGCCAGCAGCCCTAGGGGGGGCGTAACTGAAGCTTTCTTT. Its translation: CASSPRGGVTEAFF.

The V gene is TRBV9, the J gene TRBJ2-5; no clear D gene. Trimming stripped 0 bases from V and 9 bases from J, with 9 bases between. Germline-derived CDR1 and CDR2 are SGDLS and YYNGEE. This CDR3 spans 12 amino acids. CDR3 nucleotide sequence: TGTGCCAGCAGCGTAGACCCTGGGGCCCAGTACTTC. It translates to CASSVDPGAQYF.

This chain joins TRBV7-6 and TRBJ2-2; 8 bases map to TRBD2. The CDR3 loop spans 17 amino acids. After removal of 5 bases from V and 0 bases from J, the junction contained 8 bases not matched to a gene. Germline V gives CDR1 SGHVS, CDR2 FNYEAQ. CDR3 protein: CASSPGGRIPNTGELFF. Written as DNA, the CDR3 is TGTGCCAGCAGCCCTGGCGGGAGGATTCCGAACACCGGGGAGCTGTTTTTT.

The chain is built from TRBV29-1 and TRBJ2-5, with TRBD2 identical over 7 bases. Looked up from germline, CDR1 is SQVTM and CDR2 is ANQGSEA. The CDR3 is 15 amino acids. The ends lost 4 bases at V and 4 bases at J; junction bases unmatched: 12. CDR3 sequence (DNA): TGCAGCGTTGCGGTAGAACGGGAGGAGGGAGAGACCCAGTACTTC. Translating gives CSVAVEREEGETQYF.

This chain joins TRBV7-8 and TRBJ1-3, with D possibly TRBD1 on 5 matching bases. The CDR3 covers 16 residues. Per the germline V gene, CDR1 is SGHVS and CDR2 is FQNEAQ. With 3 bases removed from V and 0 bases from J, the gap between germline ends came to 12 bases. This chain's CDR3 is CASSFNQGRSGNTIYF. The CDR3, as DNA: TGTGCCAGCAGCTTTAATCAGGGACGCTCTGGAAACACCATATATTTT.

The V call is TRBV14, the J call TRBJ1-1, with TRBD1 as a possible D gene (5 bases). The germline CDR1 and CDR2 sequences are SGHDN and FVKESK. The CDR3 spans 12 residues. V was trimmed by 6 bases and J by 7 bases, leaving 12 bases between them. The CDR3 DNA reads TGTGCCAGCAGTCACGGACACCTTGAAGCTTTCTTT. Translating it yields CASSHGHLEAFF.

This chain joins TRBV10-1 and TRBJ2-5, with 8 bases lining up with TRBD1. Per the germline V gene, CDR1 is WNHNN and CDR2 is SYGVQD (reference sequence). V shed 7 bases and J 6 bases; nucleotides not matched to a gene: 10. CDR3 length: 14 amino acids. The CDR3 sequence is CASTKKQGEKTQYF. DNA of the CDR3: TGCGCCAGCACTAAAAAACAGGGGGAAAAGACCCAGTACTTC.

This clone was detected only once. The rearrangement links TRBV2 to TRBJ2-2; D gene unclear. This CDR3 has 12 residues. Germline CDR1 is SNHLY and CDR2 is FYNNEI. V lost 8 bases and J lost 4, with 8 bases in between. The DNA of the CDR3 is TGTGCCAGCCGGTATGCCACCGGGGAGCTGTTTTTT. This encodes CASRYATGELFF.

The J gene is TRBJ2-7, the V gene TRBV9, with 8 positions matching TRBD2. The V and J ends lost 0 bases and 5 bases, in that order; junction bases with no gene match: 4. Germline V gene data show CDR1 as SGDLS and CDR2 as YYNGEE. The length of the CDR3 is 14 residues. The CDR3 region has the DNA TGTGCCAGCAGCGTAGACGGGACTAGTCACGAGCAGTACTTC. Translation gives CASSVDGTSHEQYF.

The chain recombines TRBV11-3 with TRBJ2-1; weak D call: TRBD1 (6 bases). Trimming removed 5 bases from V and 3 bases from J, with 11 bases in between. The V gene's germline CDR1 is SGHNT and CDR2 YENEEA. This CDR3 has 14 amino acids. CDR3 region: CASSPTGYYNEQFF. CDR3 DNA sequence: TGTGCCAGCAGCCCGACAGGTTACTACAATGAGCAGTTCTTC.